The 11 T cell receptor beta chains below come from one sample, sequenced in a study of T cell clonality in common variable immunodeficiency. Findings of the study overall: Fewer deletions and N-nucleotide insertions were reportedly seen in common variable immunodeficiency TCR beta sequences.

Some clones are missing from TCRdb's copy, which holds only in-frame ones; the method was immunoSEQ multiplex PCR. The sample was found to contain 16,000 or so clones, and every one recurs. The antigens these receptors bind are not known. Specimen: peripheral blood mononuclear cells. These receptor sequences come from a human donor with common variable immunodeficiency.

The sample holds a few counts of this clone. The read ends 3 residues shy of where the CDR3 ends; the end is completed using the germline J gene. The chain combines TRBV7-3 with TRBJ2-5; 11 nucleotides agree with TRBD2. CDR3 length: 18 residues. Germline assignment: CDR1 SGHTA and CDR2 FQGTGA. The V segment lost 2 bases and the J segment 0 bases; nucleotides outside the gene matches: 8. CDR3 sequence reads: CASSLPGLAVPYQETQYF. The covered CDR3 bases are TGTGCCAGCAGCTTACCGGGACTAGCGGTCCCGTACCAAGAGACC.

In this sample, this clone turned up many times. The read ends 3 residues before the CDR3 terminus; that terminus is restored from the germline J gene. The chain is built from TRBV3-1 (or the pseudogene TRBV3-2) and TRBJ1-6; a possible D gene is TRBD1 (5 bases). The V gene's germline CDR1 is LGHDT and CDR2 YNNKEL (reference sequence). This CDR3 is 17 amino acids long. The V and J ends lost 1 base and 0 bases respectively, with 10 bases between them. Partial CDR3 DNA: TGTGCCAGCAGCCAAGGGGGCCAGAGCTCCTATAATTCACCC. Amino acid sequence: CASSQGGQSSYNSP. The entire CDR3 is CASSQGGQSSYNSPLHF.

This clone was counted at least ten times. The DNA ends 3 residues before the CDR3 does, and the rest of the CDR3 is filled in from the germline J gene. J is TRBJ2-7 and V is TRBV28; 13 positions agree with TRBD2. V shed 9 bases and J 5 bases; nucleotides not matched to a gene: 4. Germline V gene sequence: CDR1 MDHEN, CDR2 SYDVKM. CDR3 length: 13 residues. The covered CDR3 bases are TGTGCCAGTACTAGCGGGGGGGCGCACGAG. It yields the protein CASTSGGAHE. The full CDR3 protein is CASTSGGAHEQYF. Full variable domain (remainder filled in from reference TRBV28 and TRBJ2-7): DVKVTQSSRYLVKRTGEKVFLECVQDMDHENMFWYRQDPGLGLRLIYFSYDVKMKEKGDIPEGYSVSREKKERFSLILESASTNQTSMYLCASTSGGAHEQYFGPGTRLTVT.

On this clone itself: The read halts 3 residues ahead of the CDR3 end, with the missing end drawn from the germline J gene. This rearrangement joins TRBV2 to TRBJ1-6, with D tentatively TRBD1 (6 bases). With 4 bases removed from V and 6 bases from J, the gap between germline ends came to 13 bases. The germline gives CDR1 SNHLY, CDR2 FYNNEI. The CDR3 totals 15 residues. The part of the CDR3 DNA that was read is TGTGCCAGCAGTGTAGCGAGACAGGTTAATTCACCC. It is translated as CASSVARQVNSP. The complete CDR3 sequence is CASSVARQVNSPLHF.

This clone has just a few counts. The read comes to an end 3 residues before the CDR3 does, leaving the germline J gene to fill in the end. V and J are TRBV6-1 and TRBJ2-7; TRBD2 matches at 10 bases. The CDR3 contains 14 residues. CDR1 is MNHNS, CDR2 SASEGT, per germline. Trimming removed 3 bases from V and 4 bases from J; junction bases left unmatched: 3. CDR3 region: CASSDISGGYEQYF. The CDR3 bases that were read are TGTGCCAGCAGTGATATTAGCGGGGGGTACGAG.

A note on this clone: The read finishes 3 residues shy of the CDR3 end, and the germline J gene is used to complete it. This rearrangement joins TRBV7-8 to TRBJ2-5, with a tentative D call TRBD2 (5 bases). This CDR3 comprises 16 residues. V dropped 1 base and J dropped 0 bases, with 12 bases sitting between them. Germline assignment: CDR1 SGHVS and CDR2 FQNEAQ. The CDR3 DNA, read in part, is TGTGCCAGCAGCTTAGGAGGGTCAGGCAACCAAGAGACC. The encoded protein is CASSLGGSGNQET. The full CDR3 sequence reads CASSLGGSGNQETQYF.

This clone was counted only a few times. The read ends 3 residues before the CDR3 terminus; that terminus is restored from the germline J gene. The V and J genes are TRBV6-2 or TRBV6-3 and TRBJ1-1, with a tentative D call TRBD1 (5 bases). With 8 bases removed from V and 7 bases from J, the gap between germline ends came to 17 bases. Germline-derived CDR1 and CDR2 are MNHEY and SVGEGT. This CDR3 region has 13 residues. The CDR3 DNA, read in part, is TGTGCCAGCCAAAGGGGACTAAGGGGTGAA. It is translated as CASQRGLRGE. The CDR3 in full is CASQRGLRGEAFF.

This clone was counted at least ten times. The CDR3 goes on 3 residues after the read ends, and that part is filled in from the germline J gene. The V and J genes are TRBV28 and TRBJ2-7; tentatively, D is TRBD1 (5 bases). V was clipped by 7 bases and J by 5 bases, with 24 bases between them. Germline values: CDR1 MDHEN, CDR2 SYDVKM. This CDR3 spans 16 amino acids. CDR3 bases read: TGTGCCAGCAAGGTCTCGAAGGGGTACTCATCACACGAG. The encoded protein is CASKVSKGYSSHE. The full CDR3 protein is CASKVSKGYSSHEQYF. Looking up the rest from reference TRBV28 and TRBJ2-7 gives the full variable domain: DVKVTQSSRYLVKRTGEKVFLECVQDMDHENMFWYRQDPGLGLRLIYFSYDVKMKEKGDIPEGYSVSREKKERFSLILESASTNQTSMYLCASKVSKGYSSHEQYFGPGTRLTVT.

This clone occurred many times. Read data end 3 residues before the CDR3 end; the end is taken from the germline J gene. The chain employs TRBV30 and TRBJ1-4; D is unresolved. The CDR3 is 14 amino acids. Looked up from germline, CDR1 is GTSNPN and CDR2 is SVGIG (reference sequence). V was cut by 7 bases and J by 3 bases, with 15 bases left in between. CDR3 amino acids: CAFNLAGANEKLFF. The sequenced part of the CDR3 DNA is TGTGCCTTTAACCTCGCCGGGGCTAATGAAAAA.

This clone was counted ten times or more. CDR3 sequence reads: CASSGGANTGELFF. CDR3 DNA (partial): TGTGCCAGTAGCGGGGGGGCGAACACCGGGGAG. The chain joins TRBV19 to TRBJ2-2; 8 bases agree with TRBD2. The CDR3 end is not reached by the read, which stops 3 residues before it; the germline J gene fills it in. V dropped 6 bases and J dropped 0; count of bases not matched to a gene: 0. The CDR3 runs to 14 residues. Germline V gene data show CDR1 as LNHDA and CDR2 as SQIVND (reference sequence).

This clone was counted only a few times. Read coverage stops 3 residues before the CDR3 terminus; the germline J gene supplies the remainder. This sequence joins TRBV7-9 and TRBJ2-3; D is undetermined. Germline V gene lookup returns CDR1 SEHNR and CDR2 FQNEAQ (reference sequence). The CDR3 consists of 13 residues. Trimming removed 5 bases from V and 1 base from J, with 7 bases in between. The covered CDR3 bases are TGTGCCAGCAGCCCGGTGGGCACAGATACG. It codes for CASSPVGTDT. The entire CDR3 reads CASSPVGTDTQYF.